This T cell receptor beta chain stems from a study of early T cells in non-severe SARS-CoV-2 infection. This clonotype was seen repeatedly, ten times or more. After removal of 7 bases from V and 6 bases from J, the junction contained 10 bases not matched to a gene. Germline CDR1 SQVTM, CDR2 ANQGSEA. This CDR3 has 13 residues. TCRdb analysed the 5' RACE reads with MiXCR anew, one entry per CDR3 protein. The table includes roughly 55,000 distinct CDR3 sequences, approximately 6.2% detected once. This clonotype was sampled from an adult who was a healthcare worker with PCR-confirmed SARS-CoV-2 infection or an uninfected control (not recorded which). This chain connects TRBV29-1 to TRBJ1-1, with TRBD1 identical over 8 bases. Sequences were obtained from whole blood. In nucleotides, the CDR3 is TGCAGCGCTAACAGGGGGAGGAGGGCTGAAGCTTTCTTT. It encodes CSANRGRRAEAFF. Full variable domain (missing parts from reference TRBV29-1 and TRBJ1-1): SAVISQKPSRDICQRGTSLTIQCQVDSQVTMMFWYRQQPGQSLTLIATANQGSEATYESGFVIDKFPISRPNLTFSTLTVSNMSPEDSSIYLCSANRGRRAEAFFGQGTRLTVV.